This T cell receptor (beta chain) was documented in a study of shared clonotypes between healthy human individuals. Running of the assay took place at deep level. Template for every sorted-subset replicate PCR totaled 150 to 250 ng DNA, 25,000 to 35,000 T cell genomes. Here immunoSEQ multiplex PCR was the method, and the copy in TCRdb shows in-frame clones only, minus some. The sample holds some 500,000 clones; 95% to 96% are singletons and the top ten take approximately 0.067%. V gave up 5 bases and J gave up 5 bases, with 17 bases separating them. This CDR3 contains 15 residues. Per germline, CDR1 SGHNT and CDR2 YYREEE (reference sequence).

The V and J genes are TRBV5-4 and TRBJ2-1; D is tentatively TRBD1 or TRBD2 (5 bases each). This receptor was taken from a woman in her twenties or thirties in good health. Sequenced material: naive CD4+ T cells sorted from blood. Sample subset: CD45RA+ positively selected. CDR3 DNA: TGTGCCAGCAGTAGGGCAGGTCGAGGGGACAATGAGCAGTTCTTC. Translation gives CASSRAGRGDNEQFF. The entire variable domain, with the rest obtained from reference TRBV5-4 and TRBJ2-1, is as follows: ETGVTQSPTHLIKTRGQQVTLRCSSQSGHNTVSWYQQALGQGPQFIFQYYREEENGRGNFPPRFSGLQFPNYSSELNVNALELDDSALYLCASSRAGRGDNEQFFGPGTRLTVL.